A single sample is the source of the 8 T cell receptor beta chains below, sequenced in a study of T-cell memory formation after mild COVID-19. TCRdb re-called the 5' RACE reads through MiXCR, storing one row per CDR3 protein. The sample carries a few hundred thousand distinct CDR3 sequences, more than 13% recorded once. The sample comprised PBMCs or a T cell subset sorted from them (not recorded which). The source is a man aged 18 to 35 who had mild COVID-19 (a few samples of this study predate the infection). Cell type and time point are not known.

This clonotype was seen ten or more times. The chain has TRBV4-2 and TRBJ2-1, with 13 positions matching TRBD2. V was pared by 4 bases and J by 4 bases, with 10 bases of the junction left unmatched. The CDR3 length is 18 residues. Per the germline V gene, CDR1 is LGHNA and CDR2 is YNFKEQ. The CDR3 sequence is CASSPGTSGEALYNEQFF. In DNA form, the CDR3 reads TGTGCCAGCAGCCCTGGGACTAGCGGGGAGGCCCTGTACAATGAGCAGTTCTTC.

The V call is TRBV4-1, the J call TRBJ1-4; a possible D gene is TRBD1 (5 bases). Germline V CDR1 and CDR2: MGHRA, YSYEKL. The CDR3 runs to 12 residues. Between the trimmed V and J ends, which lost 1 base and 8 bases, there was a span of 5 bases. The CDR3 loop is CASSQGGEKLFF. The CDR3 DNA is TGCGCCAGCAGCCAAGGGGGGGAAAAACTGTTTTTT.

The chain couples TRBV7-3 to TRBJ2-3, with no clear D. The CDR3 covers 13 residues. The germline V and J ends were trimmed by 4 bases and 9 bases, with 14 bases remaining between them. CDR1 is SGHTA, CDR2 FQGTGA, per germline. CDR3 sequence reads: CASSSHLTETQYF. CDR3 bases: TGTGCCAGCAGCTCCCACCTCACTGAAACGCAGTATTTT. The whole variable domain, filled in from reference TRBV7-3 and TRBJ2-3, reads GAGVSQTPSNKVTEKGKYVELRCDPISGHTALYWYRQSLGQGPEFLIYFQGTGAADDSGLPNDRFFAVRPEGSVSTLKIQRTERGDSAVYLCASSSHLTETQYFGPGTRLTVL.

This clonotype appeared many times. The chain carries TRBV14 and TRBJ2-2; D remains unclear. Trimming cost V 4 bases and J 2 bases, with 11 bases left between them. The CDR3 loop spans 15 amino acids. Germline V gene sequence: CDR1 SGHDN, CDR2 FVKESK. The CDR3 spells CASSLEETNTGELFF. The CDR3 nucleotides are TGTGCCAGCAGCCTCGAGGAGACCAACACCGGGGAGCTGTTTTTT.

This clonotype occurred many times. The chain combines TRBV5-1 with TRBJ1-2, with D tentatively TRBD1 (5 bases). The CDR3 length is 17 residues. The V end lost 3 bases, the J end lost 5 bases, and 23 bases lay between the germline ends. Germline values: CDR1 SGHRS, CDR2 YFSETQ. DNA for the CDR3: TGCGCCAGCAGCTCTTCATACGGACAAGCTTTGAGTTATGGCTACACCTTC. Translated, it gives CASSSSYGQALSYGYTF. The full variable domain, in which reference TRBV5-1 and TRBJ1-2 provide the parts outside the CDR3, is KAGVTQTPRYLIKTRGQQVTLSCSPISGHRSVSWYQQTPGQGLQFLFEYFSETQRNKGNFPGRFSGRQFSNSRSEMNVSTLELGDSALYLCASSSSYGQALSYGYTFGSGTRLTVV.

The chain carries TRBV20-1 and TRBJ1-2; D possibly corresponds to TRBD1 (5 bases). The CDR3 is 13 residues long. Trimming pared 1 base from V and 4 bases from J, leaving 10 bases between. The germline V gene has CDR1 DFQATT and CDR2 SNEGSKA (reference sequence). The CDR3, as DNA: TGCAGTGCTAGAGTCGGGGCAGGCTATGGCTACACCTTC. It is translated as CSARVGAGYGYTF.

This clonotype turned up a few times. V usage is TRBV12-3 or TRBV12-4 and J usage is TRBJ1-1, with D uncertain. The CDR3 is made up of 13 amino acids. The V gene lost 5 bases and the J gene lost 3 bases, with 10 bases spanning the gap. The CDR3 nucleotides are TGTGCCAGCAGTCAGGAAGAGTACACTGAAGCTTTCTTT. Its protein is CASSQEEYTEAFF.

The chain couples TRBV11-2 to TRBJ1-2, with D maybe TRBD1 (5 bases). The CDR3 spans 16 residues. With 2 bases removed from V and 5 bases from J, the gap between germline ends came to 18 bases. Germline CDR1 and CDR2: SGHAT and FQNNGV. CDR3 DNA sequence: TGTGCCAGCAGCTTAACCGATACCCAGGGAGGGTATGGCTACACCTTC. It translates to CASSLTDTQGGYGYTF.